A selection of T cell receptor beta chains follows, all from one sample in a study of blood T cell repertoires in COVID-19. Some clones are missing from TCRdb's copy, which holds only in-frame ones; the method was immunoSEQ multiplex PCR. The data show approximately 100,000 clones, with 84% seen just once and around a quarter held by the top ten. The sequenced sample was peripheral blood. The receptors derive from a man in his 60s with acute or convalescent COVID-19. Both conserved end residues are part of each CDR3. D genes are given only for firm matches. Clone sizes are given selectively: once, few, many, or a class where the clone is expanded.

NA,TRBV6-1,TRBD1,TRBJ2-1,TGTGCCAGCAGTAAAGGACAGGGGGCGCAGGTGTCCAATGAGCAGTTCTTC,CASSKGQGAQVSNEQFF
NA,TRBV6-2/TRBV6-3,TRBD1,TRBJ2-1,TGTGCCAGCAGTTCCCGACAGGGGACCTACAATGAGCAGTTCTTC,CASSSRQGTYNEQFF
NA,TRBV7-9,NA,TRBJ2-2,TGTGCCAGCAGCTTACGGGGGAACACCGGGGAGCTGTTTTTT,CASSLRGNTGELFF
NA,TRBV28,NA,TRBJ2-6,TGTGCCAGCAGTTGGCCAGGGTCAGGGGCCAACGTCCTGACTTTC,CASSWPGSGANVLTF
once,TRBV28,NA,TRBJ1-1,TGTGCCAGCAGTTCCCCGGGACTCAAAGGGACCACTGAAGCTTTCTTT,CASSSPGLKGTTEAFF
few,TRBV19,TRBD2,TRBJ2-2,TGTGCCAGTATGAGCGGGGGGGCGTTCGGGGAGCTGTTTTTT,CASMSGGAFGELFF
NA,TRBV6-5,NA,TRBJ1-5,TGTGCCAGCAGGCGGGGGTCTAATCAGCCCCAGCATTTT,CASRRGSNQPQHF
NA,TRBV4-1,NA,TRBJ1-4,TGCGCCAGCAGCTATCCTGCCCGCGGATCCCCTAAATTTTTT,CASSYPARGSPKFF
once,TRBV3-1/TRBV3-2,NA,TRBJ1-6,TGTGCCAGCAGCCAGAGGTCCGGACAACCTAATTCACCCCCCCACTTT,CASSQRSGQPNSPPHF
NA,TRBV6-2/TRBV6-3,NA,TRBJ1-2,TGTGCCAGCAGTTACTCGGAGGGGTCCTACACCTTC,CASSYSEGSYTF
once,TRBV27,TRBD1,TRBJ2-5,TGTGCCAGCAGTCCCCGAAATACAGGGGGCTGGAGTCGGGAGACCCAGTACTTC,CASSPRNTGGWSRETQYF
NA,TRBV5-8,NA,TRBJ2-2,TGTGCCAGCAGCTCGCCGGGACAATCCGGGGAGCTGTTTTTT,CASSSPGQSGELFF